This note documents a single T cell receptor beta chain sequence. Germline V CDR1 and CDR2: LGHNA, YSLEER. Unmatched junction bases numbered 4, after V lost 0 bases and J lost 4 bases. CDR3 length: 16 residues. These data are taken from a study of blood T cell repertoires in COVID-19. Study details: Researchers got acute and convalescent COVID-19 samples from the United States, Italy and Spain. PBMCs, B-cell-depleted T cells, or T cells provided the cDNA or gDNA that made up the material.

Authors' analysis steps: Reference gene primer amplification gave nucleated cell count estimates. Sequenced by immunoSEQ multiplex PCR; TCRdb stores in-frame clones only, minus some. The DNA gave D and trimming, while V, J and clone size come from that table. The sample lists roughly 260,000 clones, more than 75% occurring once. The clonotype comes from a man in his forties or fifties who had recovered from COVID-19. The rearrangement joins TRBV4-3 to TRBJ1-4; 8 bases are shared with TRBD1. Input material: peripheral blood. This chain's CDR3 is CASSQDRDRFNEKLFF. CDR3 bases: TGCGCCAGCAGCCAAGACCGGGACAGGTTTAATGAAAAACTGTTTTTT.